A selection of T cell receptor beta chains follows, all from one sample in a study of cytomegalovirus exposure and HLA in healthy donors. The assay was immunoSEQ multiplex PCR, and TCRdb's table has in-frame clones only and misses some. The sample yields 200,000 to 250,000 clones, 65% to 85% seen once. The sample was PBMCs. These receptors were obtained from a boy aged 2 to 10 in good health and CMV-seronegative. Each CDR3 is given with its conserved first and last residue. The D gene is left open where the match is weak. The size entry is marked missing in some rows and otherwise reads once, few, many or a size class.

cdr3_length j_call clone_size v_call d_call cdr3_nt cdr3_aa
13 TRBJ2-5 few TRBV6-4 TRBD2 TGTGCCGGGGCCCGACTAGCAAGGGAGACCCAGTACTTC CAGARLARETQYF
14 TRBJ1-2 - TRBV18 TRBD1 TGTGCCAGCTCACCCGACAGGGTCAACTATGGCTACACCTTC CASSPDRVNYGYTF
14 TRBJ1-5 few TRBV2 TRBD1 TGTGCCAGCAGATTGACAGGGGGCCTGGAGCCCCAGCATTTT CASRLTGGLEPQHF
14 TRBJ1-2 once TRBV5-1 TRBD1 TGCGCCAGCAGCCCGGACAGGGGGAACTATGGCTACACCTTC CASSPDRGNYGYTF
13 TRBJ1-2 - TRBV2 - TGTGCCAGCAGTGAGTTTCAGGCCTATGGCTACACCTTC CASSEFQAYGYTF
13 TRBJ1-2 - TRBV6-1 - TGTGCCAGCAGTCGGGGGGAAGGCTATGGCTACACCTTC CASSRGEGYGYTF
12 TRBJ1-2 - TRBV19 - TGTGCCAGTAGTCTCGGTGGCTATGGCTACACCTTC CASSLGGYGYTF
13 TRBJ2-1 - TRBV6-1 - TGTGCCAGCAGAGGAGGAAGGTACAATGAGCAGTTCTTC CASRGGRYNEQFF
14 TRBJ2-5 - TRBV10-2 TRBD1 TGCGCCAGCGGGAGGACAGGGTGGGTAGAGACCCAGTACTTC CASGRTGWVETQYF
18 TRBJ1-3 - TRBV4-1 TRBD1 TGCGCCAGCAGCCCGCAGCGTAACAGGGGGATACTTGGAAACACCATATATTTT CASSPQRNRGILGNTIYF
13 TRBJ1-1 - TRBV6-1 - TGTGCCAGCAGTGCCACAGGGAACACTGAAGCTTTCTTT CASSATGNTEAFF
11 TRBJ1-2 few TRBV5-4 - TGTGCCAGCAGCTTGCTACAGAACTACACCTTC CASSLLQNYTF
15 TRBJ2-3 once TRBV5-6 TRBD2 TGTGCCAGCAGCAGAGCGGGGGATGTCACAGATACGCAGTATTTT CASSRAGDVTDTQYF
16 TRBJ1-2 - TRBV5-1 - TGCGCCAGCAGCTTGGATCGAACGACAGCTAACTATGGCTACACCTTC CASSLDRTTANYGYTF
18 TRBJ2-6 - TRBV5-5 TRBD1 TGTGCCAGCAGCCCAACCGGGACAGGGGGCGCGGTGGCCAACGTCCTGACTTTC CASSPTGTGGAVANVLTF
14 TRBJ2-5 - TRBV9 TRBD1 TGTGCCAGCAGCGGAACAGGGGTGGGAAAGACCCAGTACTTC CASSGTGVGKTQYF
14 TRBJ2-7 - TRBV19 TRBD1 TGTGCCAGTAGTTTTCGACAGGGGGTCTACGAGCAGTACTTC CASSFRQGVYEQYF
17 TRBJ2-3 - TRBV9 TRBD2 TGTGCCAGCAGCGTACACGTTAGCGGGGGGTTGGGAGATACGCAGTATTTT CASSVHVSGGLGDTQYF
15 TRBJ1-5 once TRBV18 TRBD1 TGTGCCAGCTCGAGTCAGGGGGCGGTCAATCAGCCCCAGCATTTT CASSSQGAVNQPQHF
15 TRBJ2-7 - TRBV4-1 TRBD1 TGCGCCAGCAGTTCAATCGGACAGGGGGCCTACGAGCAGTACTTC CASSSIGQGAYEQYF
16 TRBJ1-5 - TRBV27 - TGTGCCAGCAGTCTAAATATCCAGTTCTCTAGGGAGGCCCAGCATTTT CASSLNIQFSREAQHF
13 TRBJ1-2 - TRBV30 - TGTGCCTGGTGGGGGCAGGGAGACTATGGCTACACCTTC CAWWGQGDYGYTF
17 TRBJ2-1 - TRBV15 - TGTGCCACCAGCGGAGACCAGGACGGGAGCTCCTACAATGAGCAGTTCTTC CATSGDQDGSSYNEQFF
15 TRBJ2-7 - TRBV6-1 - TGTGCCAGCAGTGAAATGGTGGGGCAGTTATACGAGCAGTACTTC CASSEMVGQLYEQYF
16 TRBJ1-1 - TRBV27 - TGTGCCAGCAGTTCCCCCCTACCATCAGGGATCACTGAAGCTTTCTTT CASSSPLPSGITEAFF
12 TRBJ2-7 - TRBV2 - TGTGCCGGTAAGCGGACCGGCTACGAGCAGTACTTC CAGKRTGYEQYF